A single sample is the source of the 13 T cell receptor beta chains below, sequenced in a study of control samples from healthy donors and cancer patients. Measured with immunoSEQ multiplex PCR; TCRdb has only the in-frame clones, and not every one. In the table there are about 130,000 clones, roughly 94% of which are singletons. Sequenced input: PBMCs. The receptors shown here come from a man between 60 and 75 years old with colorectal cancer.

The chain links TRBV30 to TRBJ1-5; no reliable D call. V lost 6 bases and J lost 6, with 15 bases in between. This CDR3 spans 13 amino acids. The V gene's germline CDR1 is GTSNPN and CDR2 SVGIG (reference sequence). In DNA form, the CDR3 reads TGTGCCTGCTGTTCGGGAGGGAGTCAGCCCCAGCATTTT. Protein product: CACCSGGSQPQHF. Complete variable domain (other parts from reference TRBV30 and TRBJ1-5): SQTIHQWPATLVQPVGSPLSLECTVEGTSNPNLYWYRQAAGRGLQLLFYSVGIGQISSEVPQNLSASRPQDRQFILSSKKLLLSDSGFYLCACCSGGSQPQHFGDGTRLSIL.

This clone was seen only a few times. This chain links TRBV6-1 with TRBJ2-1; 15 bases agree with TRBD2. The CDR3 length is 15 residues. Looked up from germline, CDR1 is MNHNS and CDR2 is SASEGT. J gave up 8 bases and V 2 bases, and 1 base lay outside the gene matches. This CDR3 is CASSEWTSGGDEQFF. The DNA for the CDR3 is TGTGCCAGCAGTGAATGGACTAGCGGGGGGGATGAGCAGTTCTTC.

V gene TRBV7-8 combines with J gene TRBJ1-4; D possibly corresponds to TRBD1 (5 bases). Germline V gene data show CDR1 as SGHVS and CDR2 as FQNEAQ. V shed 1 base and J shed 8 bases, with 14 bases lying between them. The CDR3 runs to 15 residues. In nucleotides, the CDR3 is TGTGCCAGCAGCTTAGTGGGTGGGGCTGGGGAAAAACTGTTTTTT. Encoded protein: CASSLVGGAGEKLFF.

The chain is built from TRBV19 and TRBJ2-7, with 7 positions matching TRBD1. Germline V gene sequence: CDR1 LNHDA, CDR2 SQIVND (reference sequence). V trimming: 5 bases; J trimming: 5 bases; junction bases outside the gene matches: 6. This CDR3 comprises 13 residues. The DNA for the CDR3 is TGTGCCAGTAGTTCCCGGGACAGAGACGAGCAGTACTTC. Its translation is CASSSRDRDEQYF.

The chain couples TRBV24-1 to TRBJ2-1; 8 nucleotides match TRBD2. Germline-derived CDR1 and CDR2 are KGHDR and SFDVKD. Trimming cost V 5 bases and J 3 bases; bases outside gene matches: 8. The CDR3 covers 16 residues. The chain's CDR3 is CATSAARGGGYNEQFF. As DNA, the CDR3 is TGTGCCACCAGTGCCGCTCGGGGGGGTGGCTACAATGAGCAGTTCTTC.

The rearrangement links TRBV7-2 to TRBJ2-3; 11 nucleotides line up with TRBD2. Germline V lookup: CDR1 SGHTA, CDR2 FQGNSA. CDR3 size: 15 residues. The V gene end was trimmed by 5 bases and the J gene end by 1 base; junction bases not matched to a gene: 2. For the CDR3, the DNA is TGTGCCAGCAGCGCGGGACTAGCGGGCACAGATACGCAGTATTTT. Its translation is CASSAGLAGTDTQYF.

This chain uses TRBV19 with TRBJ1-1; the D gene is possibly TRBD1 (6 bases). CDR3 length: 14 amino acids. CDR1 is LNHDA and CDR2 is SQIVND in the germline V gene (reference sequence). Deletions cut 5 bases from V and 0 bases from J, with 10 bases between. The CDR3: CASSSGDMNTEAFF. The CDR3 coding sequence is TGTGCCAGTAGTTCAGGGGACATGAACACTGAAGCTTTCTTT.

The chain joins TRBV19 to TRBJ1-5, with 11 positions matching TRBD1. The CDR3 spans 15 residues. In germline, CDR1 is LNHDA, CDR2 SQIVND (reference sequence). The V and J ends lost 8 bases and 5 bases, in that order; junction bases with no gene match: 8. The CDR3 spells CASPPGTGGDQPQHF. The CDR3, as DNA: TGTGCCAGTCCTCCCGGGACAGGGGGGGATCAGCCCCAGCATTTT.

V and J are TRBV6-1 and TRBJ2-7; D might be TRBD1 (6 bases). V gave up 1 base and J gave up 6 bases, with 19 bases separating them. This CDR3 has 16 residues. Per the germline V gene, CDR1 is MNHNS and CDR2 is SASEGT. CDR3 nucleotide sequence: TGTGCCAGCAGTGAAGAGTTCGTGGGGGCAGGGCGCGAGCAGTACTTC. Amino acid sequence: CASSEEFVGAGREQYF.

The chain has TRBV15 and TRBJ1-2; D is uncertain. V was shortened by 3 bases and J by 4 bases, with 6 bases between the two germline ends. Germline lookup yields CDR1 LNHNV and CDR2 YYDKDF (reference sequence). The CDR3 consists of 12 residues. This CDR3 reads CATSRQSYGYTF. CDR3 nucleotides: TGTGCCACCAGCAGGCAGTCCTATGGCTACACCTTC.

The chain links TRBV2 to TRBJ1-1, with 7 bases fitting TRBD1. CDR1 is SNHLY and CDR2 is FYNNEI in the germline V gene. There are 15 residues in the CDR3. The ends lost 10 bases at V and 4 bases at J; junction bases unmatched: 15. The CDR3 sequence: CATLGDSSRGTEAFF. The CDR3 DNA reads TGTGCCACCTTGGGGGACAGCTCACGGGGCACTGAAGCTTTCTTT.

The V and J genes are TRBV5-1 and TRBJ1-5; D is unresolved. This CDR3 is built from 16 residues. CDR1 is SGHRS, CDR2 YFSETQ, per germline. Trimming stripped 0 bases from V and 1 base from J, with 11 bases between. CDR3 amino acids: CASSLDPQVSNQPQHF. CDR3 bases: TGCGCCAGCAGCTTGGATCCGCAGGTCAGCAATCAGCCCCAGCATTTT. Supplemented by reference TRBV5-1 and TRBJ1-5, the full variable domain reads KAGVTQTPRYLIKTRGQQVTLSCSPISGHRSVSWYQQTPGQGLQFLFEYFSETQRNKGNFPGRFSGRQFSNSRSEMNVSTLELGDSALYLCASSLDPQVSNQPQHFGDGTRLSIL.

The chain combines TRBV19 with TRBJ1-2; 7 nucleotides align to TRBD1. Germline V gene data show CDR1 as LNHDA and CDR2 as SQIVND (reference sequence). Trimming took 4 bases from V and 4 from J; bases not matched to a gene: 6. The CDR3 is 14 residues long. DNA for the CDR3: TGTGCCAGTAGTAAAACAGGGGTGGCCTATGGCTACACCTTC. It translates to CASSKTGVAYGYTF.